Presented here are 5 T cell receptor beta chains from one specimen sequenced in a study of T cells in tumors after PD-1 blockade. Repertoires were generated with immunoSEQ multiplex PCR, while TCRdb's copy carries only in-frame clones and drops some. Found here are around 60,000 clones, about four fifths of them singletons; the top ten hold around an eighth. Source: PBMCs, taken before anti-PD-1 treatment. These receptors originate from a human donor with basal cell carcinoma.

This clone showed up just once. The genes are TRBV7-2 and TRBJ1-1; D gene uncertain. Trimming took 3 bases from V and 2 from J, leaving 10 bases between them. The CDR3 loop spans 14 amino acids. The germline V gene encodes CDR1 SGHTA and CDR2 FQGNSA. The chain's CDR3 is CASSFRASNTEAFF. The CDR3 nucleotides read TGTGCCAGCAGCTTTAGGGCCTCCAACACTGAAGCTTTCTTT.

The CDR3 bases are TGTGCCAGCCAAACAAATAGTCAGGACAGGGGCTACGCTTTCTTT. It encodes CASQTNSQDRGYAFF. The V gene is TRBV6-5, the J gene TRBJ1-1; 9 bases are shared with TRBD1. Germline loops: CDR1 MNHEY, CDR2 SVGAGI. The CDR3 is 15 residues long. After removal of 8 bases from V and 11 bases from J, the junction contained 18 bases not matched to a gene.

The rearrangement links TRBV2 to TRBJ2-7, with 7 bases matching TRBD1. The CDR3 length is 14 residues. The junction had 5 bases not matched to a gene; V was cut back by 6 bases and J by 0 bases. Germline lookup yields CDR1 SNHLY and CDR2 FYNNEI. In nucleotides, the CDR3 is TGTGCCAGCAGCCCCCGGGACAGCTCCTACGAGCAGTACTTC. Amino acid sequence: CASSPRDSSYEQYF.

This clone was found once. This chain connects TRBV19 to TRBJ2-4; D unclear. Germline loops: CDR1 LNHDA, CDR2 SQIVND (reference sequence). The length of the CDR3 is 13 residues. Trimming left V 6 bases short and J 7 bases short, with 13 bases between. The CDR3 nucleotides are TGTGCCAGTAGGTCCGTGCCGAGTAACATTCAGTACTTC. Translated: CASRSVPSNIQYF. Full variable domain (rest looked up from reference TRBV19 and TRBJ2-4): DGGITQSPKYLFRKEGQNVTLSCEQNLNHDAMYWYRQDPGQGLRLIYYSQIVNDFQKGDIAEGYSVSREKKESFPLTVTSAQKNPTAFYLCASRSVPSNIQYFGAGTRLSVL.

This chain connects TRBV6-6 to TRBJ1-3; 7 bases align to TRBD1. After removal of 3 bases from V and 4 bases from J, the junction contained 6 bases not matched to a gene. Germline CDR1 and CDR2: MNHNY and SVGAGI (reference sequence). This CDR3 region has 15 residues. The CDR3 bases are TGTGCCAGCAGTTATGGGCAGGGGGGAGGAAACACCATATATTTT. Its protein is CASSYGQGGGNTIYF.